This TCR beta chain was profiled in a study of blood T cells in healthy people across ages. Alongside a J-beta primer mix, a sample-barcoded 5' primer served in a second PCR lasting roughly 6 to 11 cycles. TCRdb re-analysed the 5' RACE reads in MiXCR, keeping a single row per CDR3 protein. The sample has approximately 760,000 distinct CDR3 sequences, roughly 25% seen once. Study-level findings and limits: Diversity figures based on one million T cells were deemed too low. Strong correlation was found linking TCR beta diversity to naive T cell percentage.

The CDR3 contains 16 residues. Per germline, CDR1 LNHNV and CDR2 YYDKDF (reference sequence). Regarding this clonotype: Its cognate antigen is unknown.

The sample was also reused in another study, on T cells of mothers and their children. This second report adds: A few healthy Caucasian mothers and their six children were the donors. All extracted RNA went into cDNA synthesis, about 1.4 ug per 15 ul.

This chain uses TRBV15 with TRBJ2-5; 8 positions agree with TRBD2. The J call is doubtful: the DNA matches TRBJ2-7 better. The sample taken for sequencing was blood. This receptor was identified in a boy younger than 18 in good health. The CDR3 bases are TGTGCCACCAGCAGAGGGATGGCGGGAGGCTCCTACGAGCAGTACTTC. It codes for CATSRGMAGGSYEQYF.